The T cell receptor beta chain described here comes from a study of blood T cell repertoires in COVID-19. V was clipped by 6 bases and J by 8 bases; unmatched bases: 9. Germline V gene data show CDR1 as MNHNY and CDR2 as SVGAGI (reference sequence). This CDR3 has 15 amino acids. TCRdb's table, derived via immunoSEQ multiplex PCR, lists solely in-frame clones and lacks some. Altogether around 70,000 clones are present, almost 85% being singletons, with the ten largest covering 30% to 45%. The V gene is TRBV6-6, the J gene TRBJ2-1; 11 positions match TRBD1. The source of this sequence is a man between 65 and 85 years old with acute or convalescent COVID-19. The sequencing sample was made of peripheral blood. CDR3 in DNA: TGTGCCAGCAGGGGTCGGGACAGGGGGTTGGATGAGCAGTTCTTC. This encodes CASRGRDRGLDEQFF.